This T cell receptor (beta chain) was retrieved from a study of T cell changes during pregnancy in multiple sclerosis. The CDR3 is made up of 13 amino acids. CDR1 and CDR2 from the germline V gene are SGHDN and FVKESK. J gave up 4 bases and V 3 bases, and 3 bases lay outside the gene matches. The method was immunoSEQ multiplex PCR; TCRdb's version includes in-frame clones alone and lacks a portion of them. The table records fewer than 70,000 clones, around 89% of them present only once. The receptor's source is a female donor with multiple sclerosis, enrolled in a pregnancy study. V is TRBV14 and J is TRBJ2-7; 7 bases map to TRBD1. The sample consisted of peripheral blood, taken in the first trimester of pregnancy. Here the CDR3 reads CASSQLTGYEQYF. The CDR3, as DNA: TGTGCCAGCAGCCAGCTGACAGGGTACGAGCAGTACTTC.